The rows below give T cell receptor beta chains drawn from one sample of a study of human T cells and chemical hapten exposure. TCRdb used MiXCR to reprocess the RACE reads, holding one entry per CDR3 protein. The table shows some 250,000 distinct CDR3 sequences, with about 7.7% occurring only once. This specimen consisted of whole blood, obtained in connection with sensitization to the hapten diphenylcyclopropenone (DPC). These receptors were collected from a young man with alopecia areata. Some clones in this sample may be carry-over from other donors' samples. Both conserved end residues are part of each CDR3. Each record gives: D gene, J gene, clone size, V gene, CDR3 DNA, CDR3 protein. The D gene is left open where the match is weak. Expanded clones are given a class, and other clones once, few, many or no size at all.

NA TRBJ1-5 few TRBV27 TGTGCCAGCAGTTTATCGTTTGGCAATCAGCCCCAGCATTTT CASSLSFGNQPQHF
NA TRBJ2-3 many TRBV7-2 TGTGCCAGCAGCTCCCTCACAGATACGCAGTATTTT CASSSLTDTQYF
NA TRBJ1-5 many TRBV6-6 TGTGCCAGCAGTTACTCGCGGGGGGCGAAGGTTCAGCCCCAGCATTTT CASSYSRGAKVQPQHF
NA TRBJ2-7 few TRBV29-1 TGCAGCGTTGACGGGCAGGGAAACGAGCAGTACTTC CSVDGQGNEQYF
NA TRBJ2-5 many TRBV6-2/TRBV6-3 TGTGCCAGCAGTTACCTTCGGAGGGGAGAGACCCAGTACTTC CASSYLRRGETQYF
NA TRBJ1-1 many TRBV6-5 TGTGCCAGCAGTAATACACGCGTTATGAACACTGAAGCTTTCTTT CASSNTRVMNTEAFF
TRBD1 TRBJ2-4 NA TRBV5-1 TGCGCCAGCAGCTTTCCGGGACAGGGGGCCAACTCGACCAAAAACATTCAGTACTTC CASSFPGQGANSTKNIQYF
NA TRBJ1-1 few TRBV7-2 TGTGCCAGCAGCCGGGTGGTTAAGGGTGAAGCTTTCTTT CASSRVVKGEAFF
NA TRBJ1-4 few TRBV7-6 TGTGCCAGCAGCTTAACGACAACTAATGAAAAACTGTTTTTT CASSLTTTNEKLFF
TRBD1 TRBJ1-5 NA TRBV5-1 TGCGCCAGCAGCGCAACAGGGGAAAAGGGACAGCCCCAGCATTTT CASSATGEKGQPQHF
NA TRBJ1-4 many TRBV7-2 TGTGCCAGCAGCTTAGGGGGTTCGAGTGAAAAACTGTTTTTT CASSLGGSSEKLFF
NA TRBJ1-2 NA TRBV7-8 TGTGCCAGCAGCTTCCGGGACGGCTATGGCTACACCTTC CASSFRDGYGYTF
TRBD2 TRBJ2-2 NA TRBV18 TGTGCCAGCTCACCGACTAGCGGGGGGGCGAACACCGGGGAGCTGTTTTTT CASSPTSGGANTGELFF
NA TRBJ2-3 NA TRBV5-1 TGCGCCAGCAGCTTGTCCTCAACCAGGAACAGTTTGACAGATACGCAGTATTTT CASSLSSTRNSLTDTQYF
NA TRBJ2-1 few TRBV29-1 TGCAGCGTTGAGAGGGGTGTTGGGTCCTACAATGAGCAGTTCTTC CSVERGVGSYNEQFF
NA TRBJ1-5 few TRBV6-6 TGTGCCAGCACTTCCGGAGTGGGTCAGCCCCAGCATTTT CASTSGVGQPQHF
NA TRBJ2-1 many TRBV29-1 TGCAGCGTTGAAGAGGGATCGACCTCGAATGAGCAGTTCTTC CSVEEGSTSNEQFF
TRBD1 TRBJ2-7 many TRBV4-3 TGCGCCAGCAGCCGACAAGGGGGGACAGGGGGCCAGGAGCAGTACTTC CASSRQGGTGGQEQYF
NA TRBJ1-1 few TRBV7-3 TGTGCCAGCAGCTTATGGGCAGCGGACACTGAAGCTTTCTTT CASSLWAADTEAFF
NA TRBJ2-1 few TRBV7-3 TGTGCCAGCAGCTTAAAACAGGGCAAAGACAATGAGCAGTTCTTC CASSLKQGKDNEQFF
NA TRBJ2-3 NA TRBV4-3 TGCGCCAGCAGCCAAGAGGAGCGGGGCGGCACAGGGACGCAGTATTTT CASSQEERGGTGTQYF
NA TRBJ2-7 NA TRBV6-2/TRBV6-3 TGTGCCAGCAGTTACCCCCACAGGGTCCGCGAGCAGTACTTC CASSYPHRVREQYF
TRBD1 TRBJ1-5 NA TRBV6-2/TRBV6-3 TGTGCCAGCAGTTACTACAGGGGGCGCGGACAGCCCCAGCATTTT CASSYYRGRGQPQHF
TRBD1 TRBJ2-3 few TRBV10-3 TGTGCCATCAGGACGGGACAGAGTCGAGACACAGATACGCAGTATTTT CAIRTGQSRDTDTQYF
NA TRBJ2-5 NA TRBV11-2 TGTGCCAGCAGCTTCTCAGGGTTGGAGACCCAGTACTTC CASSFSGLETQYF
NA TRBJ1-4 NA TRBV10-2 TGCGCCAGCAGTGAGTCAACCGAGGCAACTAATGAAAAACTGTTTTTT CASSESTEATNEKLFF
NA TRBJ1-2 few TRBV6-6 TGTGCCAGCAACACAGGGTGGGTTGATGGCTACACCTTC CASNTGWVDGYTF
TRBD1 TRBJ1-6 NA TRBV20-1 TGCAGTGCTATATCCAACAGGGGAACGGGATCACCCCTCCACTTT CSAISNRGTGSPLHF
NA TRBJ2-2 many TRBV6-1 TGTGCCACCCGACAGAAGAACACCGGGGAGCTGTTTTTT CATRQKNTGELFF
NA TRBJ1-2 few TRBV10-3 TGTGCCATCAGTGAGAGGGGAGGTGGCTACACCTTC CAISERGGGYTF
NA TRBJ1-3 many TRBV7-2 TGTGCCAGCAGCTTCGGAGTCCTCCAAGCGGGAAACACCATATATTTT CASSFGVLQAGNTIYF
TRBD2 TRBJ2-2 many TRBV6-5 TGTGCCAGCAGGCCCCGATTTGCGGGGGGTGTGGACACCGGGGAGCTGTTTTTT CASRPRFAGGVDTGELFF
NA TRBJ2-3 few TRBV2 TGTGCCAGCAGCCCCTACGATACGCAGTATTTT CASSPYDTQYF
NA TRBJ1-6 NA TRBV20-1 TGCAGTGCTAGCCCATCACCACAGGGTTGGGGTTCACCCCTCCACTTT CSASPSPQGWGSPLHF
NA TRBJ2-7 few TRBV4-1 TGCGCCAGCAGCCAATGGAGACTGGGGTTTTCCGAGCAGTACTTC CASSQWRLGFSEQYF
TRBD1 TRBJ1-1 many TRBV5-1 TGCGCCAGCGGAAGGACAGGGGAGAACACTGAAGCTTTCTTT CASGRTGENTEAFF
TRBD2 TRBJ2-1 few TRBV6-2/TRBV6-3 TGTGCCAGCAGTTACTCGGGACTAGCGGGGGAGCCGAGCTCCTACAATGAGCAGTTCTTC CASSYSGLAGEPSSYNEQFF
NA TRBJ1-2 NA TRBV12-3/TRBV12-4 TGTGCCAACAGCCCACAGGGAATAAGCTATGGCTACACCTTC CANSPQGISYGYTF
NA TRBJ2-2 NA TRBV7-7 TGTGCCAGCAGCCCGTTCAACCCGGGCTCCACCGAGAACACCGGGGAGCTGTTTTTT CASSPFNPGSTENTGELFF
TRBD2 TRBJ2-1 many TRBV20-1 TGCAGTGCTGAAACCGGGACTAGCGGGGACCTTTACAATGAGCAGTTCTTC CSAETGTSGDLYNEQFF
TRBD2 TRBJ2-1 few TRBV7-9 TGTGCCAGCAGCTCGAGTTCTAGCGGGCTCTACAATGAGCAGTTCTTC CASSSSSSGLYNEQFF
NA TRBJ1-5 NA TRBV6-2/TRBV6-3 TGTGCCAGCAACCCGGCAAATCAGCCCCAGCATTTT CASNPANQPQHF
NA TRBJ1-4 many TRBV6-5 TGTGCCAGCAGCTATCAGGGAGCCGAAAAACTGTTTTTT CASSYQGAEKLFF
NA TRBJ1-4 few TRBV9 TGTGCCAGCAGCGTAGAGACGGATACTAATGAAAAACTGTTTTTT CASSVETDTNEKLFF
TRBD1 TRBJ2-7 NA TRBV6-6 TGTGCCAGCAGTTACGGAGGACAGGGCTACGAGCAGTACTTC CASSYGGQGYEQYF
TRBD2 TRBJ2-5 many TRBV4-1 TGCGCCAGCAGCCAAGGGGTTCGTAGCGGGGTTCAAGAGACCCAGTACTTC CASSQGVRSGVQETQYF
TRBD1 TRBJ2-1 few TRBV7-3 TGTGCCAGCAGCGCGACAGGGAAATACAATGAGCAGTTCTTC CASSATGKYNEQFF
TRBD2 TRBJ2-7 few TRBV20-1 TGCCTCCTTCGCGGGGGGACCTACGAGCAGTACTTC CLLRGGTYEQYF
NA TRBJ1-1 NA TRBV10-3 TGTGCCATCAGTGAGTCCACTGACTCGACTCCAGAAGCTTTCTTT CAISESTDSTPEAFF
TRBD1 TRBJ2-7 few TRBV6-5 TGTGCCAGCAGTTATGACAGGGGGTACGAGCAGTACTTC CASSYDRGYEQYF
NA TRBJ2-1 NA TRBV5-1 TGCGCCAGCAGCTTGGCCGTGAGGAGCTCCTACAATGAGCAGTTCTTC CASSLAVRSSYNEQFF